One T cell receptor beta chain is described in this entry. Its antigen remains unidentified. The data are from a study of vaccination and CD4 T cells after COVID-19. CDR1 is LNHDA, CDR2 SQIVND, per germline (reference sequence). This CDR3 spans 16 amino acids. Unmatched junction bases numbered 12, after V lost 6 bases and J lost 5 bases. The treatment: roughly ten-day PBMC culture with coronavirus spike peptide pools or control peptides (ViraFEST assay). It was before the COVID-19 pandemic (2011-2018) that the unexposed donor's CD4+ T cells were collected. Cultured CD4+ T-cell DNA underwent Oncomine TCR Beta short-read sequencing. TCRdb fed the PCR reads into MiXCR, producing one record per CDR3 protein. The sample holds roughly 6,600 distinct CDR3 sequences, 40% to 50% seen once.

The sequencing input was CD4+ T cells from blood, cultured in vitro. This TCR came from a human donor in good health. V gene TRBV19 combines with J gene TRBJ1-5; 8 positions agree with TRBD1. CDR3 bases: TGTGCCAGTAGCCACTACTGGGACAGGCCCTATCAGCCCCAGCATTTT. Its protein product is CASSHYWDRPYQPQHF.